This T cell receptor (beta chain) was identified in a study of blood T cell repertoires in COVID-19. The method was immunoSEQ multiplex PCR; TCRdb's version includes in-frame clones alone and lacks a portion of them. The data contain 110,000 to 150,000 clones, roughly 90% of them singletons. V trimming: 4 bases; J trimming: 2 bases; junction bases outside the gene matches: 10. This CDR3 spans 16 amino acids. The germline gives CDR1 LGHNA, CDR2 YSLEER. This TCR was recovered from a man in his fifties who had recovered from COVID-19. The chain links TRBV4-3 to TRBJ1-2; 7 bases map to TRBD1. The sample was PBMCs or T cells enriched from blood (not recorded which). The DNA of the CDR3 is TGCGCCAGCAGCCTTACTGCAGGGGGAACCAACTATGGCTACACCTTC. Amino acids: CASSLTAGGTNYGYTF.